Sequencing of this T cell receptor beta chain was carried out in a study of blood T cell repertoires in COVID-19. This clone was recorded only once. Generated by immunoSEQ multiplex PCR, the TCRdb table keeps only in-frame clones and is missing some. The data show a few hundred thousand clones, about 88% seen once. The CDR3 extends over 16 amino acids. Trimming at V came to 4 bases and at J to 1 base, leaving 10 bases not matched to a gene. Germline V lookup: CDR1 SGHAT, CDR2 FQNNGV. Adults between roughly 18 and 90 years of age took part from under 30 US areas. Participants' reported clinical history set cohort assignment.

Material: PBMCs or T cells enriched from blood (not recorded which). The chain is built from TRBV11-2 and TRBJ2-7; TRBD2 aligns across 7 bases. The clonotype was recovered from a woman between 25 and 40 years old who had been exposed to COVID-19. CDR3 sequence reads: CASSSRSGLSSYEQYF. CDR3 DNA sequence: TGTGCCAGCAGCTCACGTTCGGGACTATCGTCCTACGAGCAGTACTTC.